This T cell receptor beta chain is drawn from a study of shared clonotypes between healthy human individuals. Trimming left V 3 bases short and J 1 base short, with 17 bases between. Germline V gives CDR1 SGHDT, CDR2 YYEEEE. The CDR3 runs 16 residues. Libraries were prepared by immunoSEQ multiplex PCR; TCRdb keeps only in-frame clonotypes and omits some of them. The profile shows roughly 2.4 million clones, under 97% of them singletons. This clonotype originated in a man younger than 35 in good health. This chain uses TRBV5-6 with TRBJ2-7; D possibly corresponds to TRBD1 (5 bases). Sequencing input: naive CD4+ T cells sorted from blood. Subset in this sample: CD45RA+ positively selected. The CDR3 region is CASSSVPRQISYEQYF. Written as DNA, the CDR3 is TGTGCCAGCAGCTCGGTTCCCAGACAGATATCCTACGAGCAGTACTTC.